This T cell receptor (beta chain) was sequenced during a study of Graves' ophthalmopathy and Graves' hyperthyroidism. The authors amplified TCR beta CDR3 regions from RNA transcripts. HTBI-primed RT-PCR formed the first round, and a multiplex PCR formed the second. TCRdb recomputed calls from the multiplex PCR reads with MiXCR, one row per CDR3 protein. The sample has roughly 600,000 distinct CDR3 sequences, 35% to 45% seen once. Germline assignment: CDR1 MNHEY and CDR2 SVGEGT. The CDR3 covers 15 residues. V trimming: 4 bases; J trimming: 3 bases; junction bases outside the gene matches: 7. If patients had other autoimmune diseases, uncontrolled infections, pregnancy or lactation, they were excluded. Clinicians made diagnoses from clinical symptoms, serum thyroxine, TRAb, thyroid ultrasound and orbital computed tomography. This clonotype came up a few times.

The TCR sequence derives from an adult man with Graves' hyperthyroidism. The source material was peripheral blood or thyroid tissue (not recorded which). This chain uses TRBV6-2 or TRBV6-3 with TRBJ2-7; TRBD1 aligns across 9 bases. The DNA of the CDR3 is TGTGCCAGCAGTTTGGCGGGACAGGGCTTCTACGAGCAGTACTTC. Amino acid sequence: CASSLAGQGFYEQYF.